This T cell receptor (beta chain) stems from a study of cytomegalovirus exposure and HLA in healthy donors. Whole-study findings and limits: TCR clusters originating in the first cohort tended to co-occur in the 120 validation repertoires, according to a later analysis. The classifier reportedly diagnosed cytomegalovirus status with high specificity and sensitivity. In vitro confirmation showed a few CMV-associated chains to be CMV antigen specific.

V was clipped by 2 bases and J by 7 bases, with 14 bases between them. The CDR3 has 13 residues. CDR1 is GTSNPN and CDR2 is SVGIG in the germline V gene (reference sequence). Concerning this clone: Its antigen is still unknown.

Measured with immunoSEQ multiplex PCR; TCRdb has only the in-frame clones, and not every one. The sample carries about 130,000 clones, about 88% recorded once. Material: PBMCs. This rearrangement joins TRBV30 to TRBJ1-2; D possibly corresponds to TRBD1 (5 bases). This sequence was found in a woman aged 18-29 years in good health and CMV-seropositive. CDR3 coding DNA: TGTGCCTGGAGTCGACAGACCCTCAGTGGCTACACCTTC. Translated: CAWSRQTLSGYTF.